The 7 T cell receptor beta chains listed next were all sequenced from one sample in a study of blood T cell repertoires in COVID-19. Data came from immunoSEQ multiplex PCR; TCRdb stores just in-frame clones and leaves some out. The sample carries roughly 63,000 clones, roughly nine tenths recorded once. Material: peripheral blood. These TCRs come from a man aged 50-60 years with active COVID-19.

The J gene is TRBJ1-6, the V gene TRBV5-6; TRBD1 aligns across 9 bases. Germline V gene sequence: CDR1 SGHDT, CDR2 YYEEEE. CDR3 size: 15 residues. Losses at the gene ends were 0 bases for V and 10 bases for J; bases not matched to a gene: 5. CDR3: CASSLGGQGRSPLHF. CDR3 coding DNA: TGTGCCAGCAGCTTGGGGGGACAGGGTCGATCACCCCTCCACTTT.

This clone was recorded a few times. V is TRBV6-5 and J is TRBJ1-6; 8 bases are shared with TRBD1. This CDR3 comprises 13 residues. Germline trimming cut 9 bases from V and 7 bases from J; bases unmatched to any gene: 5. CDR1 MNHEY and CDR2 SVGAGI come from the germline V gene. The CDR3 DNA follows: TGTGCCAGTTGGGACAGGAAGAATTCACCCCTCCACTTT. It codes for CASWDRKNSPLHF.

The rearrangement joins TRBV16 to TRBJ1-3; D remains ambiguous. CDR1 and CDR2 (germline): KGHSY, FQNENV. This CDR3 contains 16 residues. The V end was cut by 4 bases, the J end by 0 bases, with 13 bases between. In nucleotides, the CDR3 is TGTGCCAGCAGCCTCCCGAGAGGCACCTCTGGAAACACCATATATTTT. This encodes CASSLPRGTSGNTIYF.

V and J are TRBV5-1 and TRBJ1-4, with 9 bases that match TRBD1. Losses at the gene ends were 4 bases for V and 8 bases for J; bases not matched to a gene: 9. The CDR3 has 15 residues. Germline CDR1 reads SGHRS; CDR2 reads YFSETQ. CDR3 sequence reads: CASSPRGQGSEKLFF. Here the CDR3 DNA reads TGCGCCAGCAGCCCGAGAGGACAGGGGTCGGAAAAACTGTTTTTT.

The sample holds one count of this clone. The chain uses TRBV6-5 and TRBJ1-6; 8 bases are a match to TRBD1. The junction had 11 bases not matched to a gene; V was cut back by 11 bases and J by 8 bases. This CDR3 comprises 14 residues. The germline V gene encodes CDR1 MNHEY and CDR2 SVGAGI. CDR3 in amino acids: CAAGNRGGDSPLHF. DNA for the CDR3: TGTGCCGCGGGGAACAGGGGGGGGGATTCACCCCTCCACTTT.

DNA of the CDR3: TGTGCCACCAGCCCCCCCTCTAATGAAAAACTGTTTTTT. This sequence encodes CATSPPSNEKLFF. The rearrangement uses TRBV15 and TRBJ1-4, with D uncertain. The CDR3 runs to 13 residues. Trimming pared 5 bases from V and 3 bases from J, leaving 7 bases between. The germline V gene has CDR1 LNHNV and CDR2 YYDKDF (reference sequence).

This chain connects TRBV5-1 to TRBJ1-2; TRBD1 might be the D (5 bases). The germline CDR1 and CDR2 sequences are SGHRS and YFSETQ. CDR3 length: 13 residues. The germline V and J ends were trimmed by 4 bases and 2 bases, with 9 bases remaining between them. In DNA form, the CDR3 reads TGCGCCAGCAGCCTCCGGGGGAACTATGGCTACACCTTC. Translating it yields CASSLRGNYGYTF.